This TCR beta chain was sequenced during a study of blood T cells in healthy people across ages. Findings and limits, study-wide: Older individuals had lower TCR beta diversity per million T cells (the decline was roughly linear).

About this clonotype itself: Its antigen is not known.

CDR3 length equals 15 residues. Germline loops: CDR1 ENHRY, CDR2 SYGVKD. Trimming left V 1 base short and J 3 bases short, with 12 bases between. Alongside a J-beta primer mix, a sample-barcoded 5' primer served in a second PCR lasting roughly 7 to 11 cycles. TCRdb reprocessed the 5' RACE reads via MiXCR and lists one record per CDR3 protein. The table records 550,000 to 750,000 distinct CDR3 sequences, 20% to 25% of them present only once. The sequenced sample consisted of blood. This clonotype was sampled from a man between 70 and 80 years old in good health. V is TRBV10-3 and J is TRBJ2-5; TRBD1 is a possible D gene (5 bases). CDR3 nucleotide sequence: TGTGCCATCAGTGAGTGGCAGGGTGGGAAAGAGACCCAGTACTTC. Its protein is CAISEWQGGKETQYF.